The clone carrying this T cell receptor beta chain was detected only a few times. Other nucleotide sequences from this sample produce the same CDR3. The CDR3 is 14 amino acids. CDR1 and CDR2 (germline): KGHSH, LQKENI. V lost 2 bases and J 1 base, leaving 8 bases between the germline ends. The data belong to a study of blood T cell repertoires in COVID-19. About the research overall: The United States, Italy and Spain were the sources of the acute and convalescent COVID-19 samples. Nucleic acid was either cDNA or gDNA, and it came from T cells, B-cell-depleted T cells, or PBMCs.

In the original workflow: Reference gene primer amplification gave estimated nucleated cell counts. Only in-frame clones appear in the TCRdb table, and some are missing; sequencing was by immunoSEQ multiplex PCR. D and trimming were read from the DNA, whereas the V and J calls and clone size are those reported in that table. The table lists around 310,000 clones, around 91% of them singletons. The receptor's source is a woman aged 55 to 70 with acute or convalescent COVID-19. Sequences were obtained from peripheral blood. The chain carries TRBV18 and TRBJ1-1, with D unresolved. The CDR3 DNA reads TGTGCCAGCTCACCAGCCCGGGAGAACACTGAAGCTTTCTTT. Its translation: CASSPARENTEAFF.